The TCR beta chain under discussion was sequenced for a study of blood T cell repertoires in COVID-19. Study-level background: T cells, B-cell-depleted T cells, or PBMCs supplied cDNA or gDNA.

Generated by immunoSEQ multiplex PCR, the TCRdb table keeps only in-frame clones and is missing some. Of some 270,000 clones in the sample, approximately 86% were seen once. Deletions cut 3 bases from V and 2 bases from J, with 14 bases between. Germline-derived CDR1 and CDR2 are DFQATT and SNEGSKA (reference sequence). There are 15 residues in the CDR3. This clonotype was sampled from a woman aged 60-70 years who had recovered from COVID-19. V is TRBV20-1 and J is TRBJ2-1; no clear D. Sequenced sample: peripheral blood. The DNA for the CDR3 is TGCAGTGCTAGTAATCCAGCGACCCCCTACAATGAGCAGTTCTTC. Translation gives CSASNPATPYNEQFF.